The entry below gives a single T cell receptor beta chain sequence along with its context. Its antigen is unknown. This entry belongs to a study of T cell clones after liver transplantation. Study findings and constraints: Post-transplant, graft-donor-reactive CD4 TCRbeta sequences in blood dropped significantly in most of the 8 subjects.

Sorting of unstimulated PBMCs yielded separate CD3+CD4+ and CD3+CD8+ fractions. Sequencing used immunoSEQ multiplex PCR; TCRdb keeps in-frame clones, though not all of them. The profile shows about 18,000 clones, 88% of them singletons. Sequencing was performed on CD8+ T cells from blood, taken before liver transplant. The clonotype comes from a human donor who received a liver transplant.

The CDR3 sequence: CASSLGTHSNQPQHF. Here the CDR3 DNA reads TGTGCCAGCAGTCTCGGGACCCATAGCAATCAGCCCCAGCATTTT. This chain links TRBV28 with TRBJ1-5, with TRBD1 as a possible D gene (5 bases). The CDR3 runs to 15 residues. V shed 5 bases and J shed 0 bases, with 11 bases lying between them. Germline V gene data show CDR1 as MDHEN and CDR2 as SYDVKM. Supplemented by reference TRBV28 and TRBJ1-5, the full variable domain reads DVKVTQSSRYLVKRTGEKVFLECVQDMDHENMFWYRQDPGLGLRLIYFSYDVKMKEKGDIPEGYSVSREKKERFSLILESASTNQTSMYLCASSLGTHSNQPQHFGDGTRLSIL.